This TCR beta chain derives from a study of T cells in women clearing cervical HPV infection. As for the study in general: Donors had HPV16-related CIN3 or worse; 2 had invasive cancer.

Overall study findings and caveats: Unknown T-cell numbers per sample may underlie the richness differences.

Sequencing used immunoSEQ multiplex PCR; TCRdb keeps in-frame clones, though not all of them. The sample has about 32,000 clones; the top ten hold approximately 6.3%. HPV was found by MY09/MY11 PCR and dot-blot genotyping. The length of the CDR3 is 14 residues. V gave up 5 bases and J gave up 3 bases, with 17 bases separating them. The germline CDR1 and CDR2 sequences are DFQATT and SNEGSKA (reference sequence). Regarding this clone: Its target is not known. The read finishes 3 residues shy of the CDR3 end, and the germline J gene is used to complete it.

The chain uses TRBV20-1 and TRBJ2-7; D is possibly TRBD1 (7 bases). This sequence originates from a woman aged 18 to 75 with a cervical HPV16 infection that either progressed to CIN3+ or cleared (not recorded which). The sequencing sample was made of blood buffy coat. CDR3 DNA, as far as it was read: TGCAGTGCTCCACCCGGGACAGCGGGCTACGAG. Translated, it gives CSAPPGTAGYE. From start to end, the CDR3 is CSAPPGTAGYEQYF.